These 18 T cell receptor beta chains share one sample of origin, sequenced in a study of OX40 agonist ivuxolimab in advanced cancers. This table comes from immunoSEQ multiplex PCR, and its TCRdb copy is limited to in-frame clones, with some not included. The table records 100,000 to 120,000 clones, 85% to 95% of them present only once. This specimen was CD4+ or CD8+ T cells sorted from blood, taken in a trial of the OX40 agonist ivuxolimab. These receptors were taken from an adult with an advanced solid tumor such as melanoma, head and neck, liver or kidney cancer.

The V call is TRBV7-8, the J call TRBJ2-1, with TRBD2 matching 7 bases. This CDR3 comprises 14 residues. CDR1 and CDR2 (germline): SGHVS, FQNEAQ. Germline trimming cut 0 bases from V and 4 bases from J; bases unmatched to any gene: 0. This CDR3 reads CASSLARGYNEQFF. The CDR3 nucleotides read TGTGCCAGCAGCTTAGCGCGGGGGTACAATGAGCAGTTCTTC.

This chain links TRBV6-1 with TRBJ2-5; 8 bases agree with TRBD2. The V gene end was trimmed by 2 bases and the J gene end by 3 bases; junction bases not matched to a gene: 2. CDR1 is MNHNS and CDR2 is SASEGT in the germline V gene. CDR3 length: 14 residues. The CDR3 reads CASSERAGEETQYF. For the CDR3, the DNA is TGTGCCAGCAGTGAACGAGCGGGGGAAGAGACCCAGTACTTC.

The genes are TRBV11-3 and TRBJ2-1, with 7 nucleotides matching TRBD2. CDR3 length: 15 amino acids. With V trimmed by 6 bases and J by 1 base, 6 bases remained unmatched. Per germline, CDR1 SGHNT and CDR2 YENEEA. CDR3 nucleotide sequence: TGTGCCAGCAGACGGACCGGGGGGTCCTACAATGAGCAGTTCTTC. Amino acid sequence: CASRRTGGSYNEQFF.

The chain couples TRBV29-1 to TRBJ2-1; TRBD2 might be the D (5 bases). Germline V lookup: CDR1 SQVTM, CDR2 ANQGSEA. The CDR3 runs 11 residues. With 4 bases removed from V and 4 bases from J, the gap between germline ends came to 5 bases. The CDR3 sequence is CSVGGYNEQFF. CDR3 in DNA: TGCAGCGTTGGAGGGTACAATGAGCAGTTCTTC.

Only one count was recorded for this clone. The chain links TRBV15 to TRBJ1-1, with D perhaps TRBD1 (5 bases). From germline, CDR1 is LNHNV and CDR2 YYDKDF (reference sequence). V gave up 1 base and J gave up 4 bases, with 13 bases separating them. The CDR3 consists of 15 residues. The CDR3, as DNA: TGTGCCACCAGCAGAGTTCGGGGCCTGAGCACTGAAGCTTTCTTT. This sequence encodes CATSRVRGLSTEAFF.

This chain connects TRBV15 to TRBJ1-4; unclear D gene. This CDR3 contains 18 residues. The V end lost 3 bases, the J end lost 2 bases, and 19 bases lay between the germline ends. In germline, CDR1 is LNHNV, CDR2 YYDKDF (reference sequence). CDR3: CATSSFRASASTNEKLFF. The CDR3 DNA follows: TGTGCCACCAGCAGCTTCCGGGCTTCTGCGTCTACTAATGAAAAACTGTTTTTT.

The V call is TRBV18, the J call TRBJ2-7, with D perhaps TRBD1 (6 bases). This CDR3 region has 16 residues. Deletions cut 2 bases from V and 0 bases from J, with 14 bases between. Germline values: CDR1 KGHSH, CDR2 LQKENI. The CDR3 DNA is TGTGCCAGCTCACCAGAGACAGGCCGGAGCTCCTACGAGCAGTACTTC. This gives the protein CASSPETGRSSYEQYF.

V and J are TRBV18 and TRBJ1-2, with TRBD1 identical over 7 bases. Trimming at V came to 6 bases and at J to 6 bases, leaving 4 bases not matched to a gene. The CDR3 covers 12 residues. Germline V CDR1 and CDR2: KGHSH, LQKENI. In DNA form, the CDR3 reads TGTGCCAGCTCCCTCCAGGGGGATGGCTACACCTTC. Translated: CASSLQGDGYTF.

The gene calls are TRBV10-1 and TRBJ2-2; 9 nucleotides agree with TRBD2. The CDR3 runs 17 residues. Losses at the gene ends were 0 bases for V and 7 bases for J; bases not matched to a gene: 9. Looked up from germline, CDR1 is WNHNN and CDR2 is SYGVQD (reference sequence). Here the CDR3 reads CASSESTLAGGIGELFF. CDR3 coding DNA: TGCGCCAGCAGTGAGTCGACTCTGGCGGGGGGGATCGGGGAGCTGTTTTTT.

The chain carries TRBV19 and TRBJ2-5; 8 bases are a match to TRBD2. The end of the DNA fits TRBJ2-7 better, so the J call may be wrong. Looked up from germline, CDR1 is LNHDA and CDR2 is SQIVND (reference sequence). The CDR3 contains 13 residues. The CDR3 DNA reads as TGTGCCAGTAGCCGGGGGGGTAACTACGAGCAGTACTTC. Translating gives CASSRGGNYEQYF.

This chain connects TRBV9 to TRBJ2-1, with D hard to call. CDR3 length equals 13 residues. Trimming shortened V by 2 bases and J by 5 bases, and 8 bases separated the two germline ends. CDR1 and CDR2 (germline): SGDLS, YYNGEE. Here the CDR3 DNA reads TGTGCCAGCAGCGTGAGTCTCCACAATGAGCAGTTCTTC. This encodes CASSVSLHNEQFF.

J is TRBJ1-5 and V is TRBV4-1; D uncertain. Germline V lookup: CDR1 MGHRA, CDR2 YSYEKL. Trimming removed 0 bases at V and 5 bases at J, with 11 bases between. CDR3 size: 15 residues. CDR3 DNA: TGCGCCAGCAGCCAAGATCAAATCGCGGATCAGCCCCAGCATTTT. The encoded protein is CASSQDQIADQPQHF.

The chain joins TRBV2 to TRBJ2-7; D gene unclear. CDR1 and CDR2 from the germline V gene are SNHLY and FYNNEI. Trimming stripped 6 bases from V and 0 bases from J, with 6 bases between. The CDR3 covers 12 residues. CDR3 nucleotide sequence: TGTGCCAGCAGGGCATTCTCCTACGAGCAGTACTTC. Protein sequence: CASRAFSYEQYF.

This chain connects TRBV6-5 to TRBJ2-5; D gene unclear. V was pared by 3 bases and J by 2 bases, with 10 bases between. Per germline, CDR1 MNHEY and CDR2 SVGAGI. The CDR3 extends over 14 amino acids. CDR3 DNA: TGTGCCAGCAGTTATTCCGGACCACAAGAGACCCAGTACTTC. This gives the protein CASSYSGPQETQYF.

The rearrangement links TRBV6-1 to TRBJ2-5; maybe TRBD2 (6 bases). V lost 3 bases and J lost 4, with 15 bases in between. The CDR3 is made up of 15 amino acids. Per the germline V gene, CDR1 is MNHNS and CDR2 is SASEGT. CDR3 amino acids: CASSDPGGVRETQYF. CDR3 in DNA: TGTGCCAGCAGTGATCCCGGCGGGGTACGAGAGACCCAGTACTTC.

This sequence joins TRBV29-1 and TRBJ2-5; maybe TRBD2 (6 bases). V lost 5 bases and J 9 bases, leaving 25 bases between the germline ends. The length of the CDR3 is 15 residues. Germline assignment: CDR1 SQVTM and CDR2 ANQGSEA. The CDR3 bases are TGCAGCGTTCGGACGGACGTACCTAACTGGGAGGCCCAGTACTTC. Protein: CSVRTDVPNWEAQYF.

The V and J genes are TRBV18 and TRBJ2-7; 8 bases align to TRBD2. J was trimmed by 3 bases and V by 0 bases; bases with no gene match: 4. CDR3 size: 15 residues. The germline CDR1 and CDR2 sequences are KGHSH and LQKENI. DNA for the CDR3: TGTGCCAGCTCACCACCGATCGCGGGAGGCTACGAGCAGTACTTC. Amino acid sequence: CASSPPIAGGYEQYF.

The CDR3 spells CATQKGGLDEKLFF. In DNA form, the CDR3 reads TGTGCCACCCAAAAGGGGGGGCTGGATGAAAAACTGTTTTTT. The chain employs TRBV6-5 and TRBJ1-4, with D tentatively TRBD1 (6 bases). Germline assignment: CDR1 MNHEY and CDR2 SVGAGI. CDR3 length equals 14 residues. Trimming removed 10 bases at V and 6 bases at J, with 18 bases between.